Listed below are T cell receptor beta chains from one sample, sequenced in a study of shared clonotypes between healthy human individuals. The data were produced by immunoSEQ multiplex PCR, yet TCRdb's version contains in-frame clones alone and is incomplete. The table lists 2 million to 3 million clones, more than 80% of them singletons. Source material: naive CD4+ T cells sorted from blood. Every receptor here comes from a man aged 18 to 35 in good health. CDR3s leave out the opening cysteine and the closing phenylalanine or tryptophan. Each record gives: V gene, CDR3 protein.

TRBV28 | ASSLRLYFGPSSYEQY
TRBV5-1 | ASSFRRERVDTQY
TRBV7-2 | ASSLGTLPYEQY
TRBV5-1 | ASSLGQGMGSPLH
TRBV6-5 | ASSPPSGLGSV
TRBV2 | ASSARTGNFGYT
TRBV12-5 | ASGLPGTLSYEQY
TRBV19 | ASNTQGTNTGELF
TRBV7-2 | ASSSRDRGLYEQY
TRBV21-1 | ASSYPGRGSNIQY
TRBV25-1 | ASSHGTTNYGYT